This T cell receptor (beta chain) was observed in a study of long-term antiretroviral therapy in people with HIV. This clone was seen only a few times. CDR1 PRHDT and CDR2 FYEKMQ come from the germline V gene (reference sequence). Deletions cut 2 bases from V and 3 bases from J, with 13 bases between. The CDR3 covers 15 residues. The assay used was immunoSEQ (version v3.0), run at survey level. The method was immunoSEQ multiplex PCR; TCRdb's version includes in-frame clones alone and lacks a portion of them. The table shows about 30,000 clones, with about three quarters occurring only once. The study used samples holding about 0.85-10 million cryopreserved PBMC before DNA extraction.

The sample was unsorted PBMCs, taken 1.5 years before starting antiretroviral therapy. The clonotype was recovered from a young man with HIV. The J gene is TRBJ1-2, the V gene TRBV13, with D maybe TRBD1 (6 bases). DNA of the CDR3: TGTGCCAGCAGCTTATCCCGACAGGCACACTATGGCTACACCTTC. Translating it yields CASSLSRQAHYGYTF.